This T cell receptor (beta chain) derives from a study of blood T cell repertoires in COVID-19. Looking at the study overall: Sample material is recorded as cDNA or gDNA derived from T cells, B-cell-depleted T cells, or PBMCs.

This clone was detected once. CDR1 and CDR2 (germline): MNHEY, SVGEGT. Between the trimmed V and J ends, which lost 2 bases and 3 bases, there was a span of 10 bases. This CDR3 comprises 14 residues. Under the authors' procedure: Reference gene primer amplification gave nucleated cell count estimates. The repertoire was sequenced with immunoSEQ multiplex PCR; TCRdb's copy has only in-frame clones and lacks some. V, J and clone size are those of that table, while D and trimming were read from the DNA. The sample holds 200,000 to 300,000 clones, 80% to 90% seen once. The sequenced sample was peripheral blood. This TCR was recovered from a young man with active or convalescent COVID-19. The chain combines TRBV6-2 or TRBV6-3 with TRBJ2-5, with unresolved D. The CDR3 nucleotides read TGTGCCAGCAGTTACGTCAGGTTAGAAGAGACCCAGTACTTC. Its protein is CASSYVRLEETQYF.